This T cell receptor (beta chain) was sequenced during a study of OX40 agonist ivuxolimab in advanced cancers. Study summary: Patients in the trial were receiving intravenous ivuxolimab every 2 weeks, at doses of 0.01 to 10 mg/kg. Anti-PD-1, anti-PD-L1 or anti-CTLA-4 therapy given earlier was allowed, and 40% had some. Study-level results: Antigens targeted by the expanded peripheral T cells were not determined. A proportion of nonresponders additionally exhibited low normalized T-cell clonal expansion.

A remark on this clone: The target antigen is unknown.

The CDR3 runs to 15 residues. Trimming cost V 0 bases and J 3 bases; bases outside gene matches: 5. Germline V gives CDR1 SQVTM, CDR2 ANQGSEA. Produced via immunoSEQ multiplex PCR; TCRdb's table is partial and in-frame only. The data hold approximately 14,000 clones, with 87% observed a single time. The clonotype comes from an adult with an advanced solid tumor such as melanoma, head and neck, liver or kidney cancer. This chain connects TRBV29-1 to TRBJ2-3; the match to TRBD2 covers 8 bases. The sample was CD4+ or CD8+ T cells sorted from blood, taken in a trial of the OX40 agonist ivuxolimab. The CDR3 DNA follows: TGCAGCGTTGAAGAGTCAGAGCGGGGGACAGATACGCAGTATTTT. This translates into CSVEESERGTDTQYF.